A single sample gave rise to the 8 T cell receptor beta chains below, sequenced in a study of regulatory T cells in long-lasting Graves disease. Arm-PCR with iRepertoire HTBI primers amplified the CDR3 regions for these TCR beta libraries. TCRdb ran MiXCR on the multiplex PCR reads and lists one entry per CDR3 protein. This table holds about 350,000 distinct CDR3 sequences, around 16% found once. The time point denotes: newly diagnosed GD, antithyroid drugs for less than 3 months. PBMC RNA was the source of the TCR library. Another study also made use of these data, one on T cells in Graves' hyperthyroidism and ophthalmopathy.

The sequencing here drew on peripheral blood mononuclear cells (PBMCs), taken at new diagnosis, from a patient treated with antithyroid drugs. These receptors were taken from a woman between 18 and 29 years old with Graves disease.

This clonotype turned up a few times. The chain carries TRBV28 and TRBJ1-2, with 8 bases identical to TRBD1. CDR3 length: 16 amino acids. CDR1 and CDR2 from the germline V gene are MDHEN and SYDVKM. V dropped 3 bases and J dropped 8; count of bases not matched to a gene: 14. DNA of the CDR3: TGTGCCAGCAGTTTTCCGGATGGCAGGGGGCAGAAAGGCTACACCTTC. Its translation: CASSFPDGRGQKGYTF.

This chain connects TRBV28 to TRBJ1-2, with D unresolved. Germline V lookup: CDR1 MDHEN, CDR2 SYDVKM. Deletions cut 7 bases from V and 8 bases from J, with 14 bases between. This CDR3 has 12 residues. The CDR3 reads CASTYPDTGYTF. The DNA for the CDR3 is TGTGCCAGCACCTACCCCGACACCGGCTACACCTTC.

This clonotype was seen repeatedly, ten times or more. The V and J genes are TRBV2 and TRBJ2-7, with D uncertain. The CDR3 has 13 amino acids. CDR1 and CDR2 from the germline V gene are SNHLY and FYNNEI. Trimming stripped 4 bases from V and 3 bases from J, with 10 bases between. CDR3: CASSGPKNYEQYF. CDR3 DNA sequence: TGTGCCAGCAGTGGCCCCAAAAACTACGAGCAGTACTTC.

The gene calls are TRBV5-6 and TRBJ1-2; no clear D gene. V was trimmed by 0 bases and J by 4 bases, leaving 10 bases between them. Per germline, CDR1 SGHDT and CDR2 YYEEEE. The CDR3 totals 14 residues. The CDR3 DNA is TGTGCCAGCAGCTTGGGACGCGGGCTCTATGGCTACACCTTC. This translates into CASSLGRGLYGYTF.

This clonotype was counted many times. The J gene is TRBJ2-2, the V gene TRBV12-3 or TRBV12-4; D ambiguous. The CDR3 covers 14 residues. V gave up 4 bases and J gave up 7 bases, with 13 bases separating them. The CDR3 protein is CASSSTLRVGELFF. In nucleotides, the CDR3 is TGTGCCAGCAGTTCAACCCTACGGGTCGGGGAGCTGTTTTTT.

The chain has TRBV18 and TRBJ1-1, with D perhaps TRBD1 (6 bases). The CDR3 runs to 12 residues. CDR1 and CDR2 (germline): KGHSH, LQKENI. Trimming shortened V by 6 bases and J by 10 bases, and 15 bases separated the two germline ends. In DNA, the CDR3 is TGTGCCAGCTCCTCACGAGGGGGTGTAGCTTTCTTT. Translation: CASSSRGGVAFF.

At least ten counts were recorded for this clonotype. The chain has TRBV10-2 and TRBJ2-2; TRBD2 agrees at 7 bases. The CDR3 length is 17 residues. Germline values: CDR1 WSHSY, CDR2 SAAADI. Unmatched junction bases numbered 10, after V lost 2 bases and J lost 4 bases. The CDR3 coding sequence is TGCGCCAGCAGTGAGGCCCCGGGACTAATATCCACCGGGGAGCTGTTTTTT. Its translation is CASSEAPGLISTGELFF.

The V call is TRBV5-1, the J call TRBJ2-1, with 9 bases matching TRBD2. Trimming took 4 bases from V and 0 from J; bases not matched to a gene: 14. Germline V gives CDR1 SGHRS, CDR2 YFSETQ. The CDR3 sequence is 19 residues long. The CDR3 bases are TGCGCCAGCAGCAGCCAAGAAGTAGCGGGGGCCACCTCCTACAATGAGCAGTTCTTC. Amino acids: CASSSQEVAGATSYNEQFF.